These 15 T cell receptor beta chains were all obtained from the same sample, sequenced in a study of cytomegalovirus exposure and HLA in healthy donors. The PCR contained 60 Vbeta and 13 Jbeta primers. Repertoires were generated with immunoSEQ multiplex PCR, while TCRdb's copy carries only in-frame clones and drops some. The sample shows approximately 170,000 clones, 85% of them seen only once. The source material was PBMCs. These receptors originate from a boy aged 2 to 9 in good health and CMV-seronegative.

V gene TRBV5-4 combines with J gene TRBJ2-1; TRBD2 agrees at 9 bases. The J segment lost 4 bases and the V segment lost 4 bases, leaving 0 bases of the junction unmatched. This CDR3 contains 13 residues. CDR1 and CDR2 (germline): SGHNT, YYREEE (reference sequence). Here the CDR3 reads CASSTSGYNEQFF. In DNA, the CDR3 is TGTGCCAGCAGCACTAGCGGGTACAATGAGCAGTTCTTC.

The chain recombines TRBV4-1 with TRBJ1-4; 8 bases match TRBD1. Trimming cost V 5 bases and J 7 bases; bases outside gene matches: 9. Germline loops: CDR1 MGHRA, CDR2 YSYEKL. The CDR3 is 15 amino acids. CDR3 nucleotides: TGCGCCAGCAGCGGGCCGGCAGGGGGCCTTGAAAAACTGTTTTTT. It yields the protein CASSGPAGGLEKLFF.

The chain combines TRBV28 with TRBJ1-2, with D hard to call. Germline V gene lookup returns CDR1 MDHEN and CDR2 SYDVKM. V shed 4 bases and J shed 0 bases, with 18 bases lying between them. The CDR3 runs 17 residues. The CDR3 is CASSSSAEGVANYGYTF. In nucleotides, the CDR3 is TGTGCCAGCAGTTCCTCGGCGGAGGGAGTAGCTAACTATGGCTACACCTTC.

The V and J genes are TRBV9 and TRBJ2-6; D unclear. Germline V gives CDR1 SGDLS, CDR2 YYNGEE. The CDR3 length is 15 residues. Trimming took 3 bases from V and 4 from J, leaving 11 bases between them. CDR3 in amino acids: CASSGVTSGANVLTF. In DNA, the CDR3 is TGTGCCAGCAGCGGAGTAACGTCCGGGGCCAACGTCCTGACTTTC.

The V and J genes are TRBV30 and TRBJ2-5; D is perhaps TRBD2 (6 bases). CDR1 and CDR2 (germline): GTSNPN, SVGIG (reference sequence). V dropped 0 bases and J dropped 2 bases, with 13 bases sitting between them. This CDR3 spans 15 amino acids. The CDR3 spells CAWSVGAGSQETQYF. CDR3 in DNA: TGTGCCTGGAGTGTAGGAGCGGGCTCTCAAGAGACCCAGTACTTC.

The chain links TRBV7-2 to TRBJ2-5; D gene ambiguous. V was clipped by 6 bases and J by 4 bases, with 9 bases between them. The CDR3 has 12 residues. Germline assignment: CDR1 SGHTA and CDR2 FQGNSA. In DNA, the CDR3 is TGTGCCAGCAGTCTAGTCGTAGAGACCCAGTACTTC. Its protein is CASSLVVETQYF.

Notes on this clone: The junction departs from germline at one end; a sequencing error may be responsible. The chain recombines TRBV2 with TRBJ2-2; TRBD1 agrees at 10 bases. CDR1 and CDR2 from the germline V gene are SNHLY and FYNNEI. This CDR3 contains 16 residues. The CDR3 region is CTSSEWGTGDTGELFF. Here the CDR3 DNA reads TGTACCAGCAGTGAATGGGGGACAGGGGATACCGGGGAGCTGTTTTTT.

This chain joins TRBV5-1 and TRBJ2-3; 10 nucleotides agree with TRBD2. CDR3 length equals 15 residues. Germline loops: CDR1 SGHRS, CDR2 YFSETQ. Unmatched junction bases numbered 5, after V lost 5 bases and J lost 2 bases. Written as DNA, the CDR3 is TGCGCCAGCAGAAGGAGCGGGGGGGCCACAGATACGCAGTATTTT. Its protein is CASRRSGGATDTQYF.

Only one count was recorded for this clone. The chain links TRBV4-1 to TRBJ2-7; a weak D match, TRBD1 (6 bases). The CDR3 has 16 amino acids. The V end lost 2 bases, the J end lost 2 bases, and 16 bases lay between the germline ends. Germline values: CDR1 MGHRA, CDR2 YSYEKL. The CDR3 reads CASSQPRVQGAYEQYV. CDR3 nucleotide sequence: TGCGCCAGCAGCCAACCCAGGGTACAGGGAGCCTACGAGCAGTACGTC.

This chain joins TRBV28 and TRBJ1-2; D is unresolved. There are 14 residues in the CDR3. CDR1 MDHEN and CDR2 SYDVKM come from the germline V gene. The germline V and J ends were trimmed by 5 bases and 6 bases, with 16 bases remaining between them. The chain's CDR3 is CASSRGLGGHGYTF. The CDR3 region has the DNA TGTGCCAGCAGTCGCGGCCTGGGAGGGCATGGCTACACCTTC.

J is TRBJ2-1 and V is TRBV2; tentative D call: TRBD2 (5 bases). This CDR3 comprises 15 residues. Germline-derived CDR1 and CDR2 are SNHLY and FYNNEI. The V end lost 2 bases, the J end lost 5 bases, and 13 bases lay between the germline ends. For the CDR3, the DNA is TGTGCCAGCAGTGAACGGGGTCTTAGGGACAATGAGCAGTTCTTC. Translating gives CASSERGLRDNEQFF.

The rearrangement uses TRBV10-1 and TRBJ1-2; no clear D. V lost 2 bases to trimming and J lost 5 bases, with 18 bases between them. Germline loops: CDR1 WNHNN, CDR2 SYGVQD (reference sequence). The CDR3 sequence is 16 residues long. The CDR3, as DNA: TGCGCCAGCAGTGAGGGAAGGAGAGGGTTGAGATATGGCTACACCTTC. Its protein product is CASSEGRRGLRYGYTF.

This clone was counted only a few times. J is TRBJ2-7 and V is TRBV28; 9 nucleotides match TRBD1. This CDR3 region has 16 residues. V dropped 4 bases and J dropped 0; count of bases not matched to a gene: 7. Per the germline V gene, CDR1 is MDHEN and CDR2 is SYDVKM. Here the CDR3 reads CASSSPWTGVSYEQYV. The DNA of the CDR3 is TGTGCCAGCAGTTCGCCGTGGACAGGGGTCTCCTACGAGCAGTACGTC.

This sequence joins TRBV5-1 and TRBJ1-1; D is unclear. Germline CDR1 is SGHRS and CDR2 is YFSETQ. The ends were cut back, 2 bases at V and 6 bases at J, with 8 bases in the middle. The CDR3 covers 12 residues. For the CDR3, the DNA is TGCGCCAGCAGCTTAGCAGGTTCTGAAGCTTTCTTT. It specifies CASSLAGSEAFF. The whole variable domain, remainder taken from reference TRBV5-1 and TRBJ1-1, is KAGVTQTPRYLIKTRGQQVTLSCSPISGHRSVSWYQQTPGQGLQFLFEYFSETQRNKGNFPGRFSGRQFSNSRSEMNVSTLELGDSALYLCASSLAGSEAFFGQGTRLTVV.

V gene TRBV28 combines with J gene TRBJ2-3, with D tentatively TRBD2 (5 bases). The CDR3 covers 17 residues. V was shortened by 3 bases and J by 0 bases, with 16 bases between the two germline ends. CDR1 is MDHEN and CDR2 is SYDVKM in the germline V gene. The CDR3 is CASSFLYGELSTDTQYF. Written as DNA, the CDR3 is TGTGCCAGCAGTTTCCTATATGGGGAGTTGAGCACAGATACGCAGTATTTT.